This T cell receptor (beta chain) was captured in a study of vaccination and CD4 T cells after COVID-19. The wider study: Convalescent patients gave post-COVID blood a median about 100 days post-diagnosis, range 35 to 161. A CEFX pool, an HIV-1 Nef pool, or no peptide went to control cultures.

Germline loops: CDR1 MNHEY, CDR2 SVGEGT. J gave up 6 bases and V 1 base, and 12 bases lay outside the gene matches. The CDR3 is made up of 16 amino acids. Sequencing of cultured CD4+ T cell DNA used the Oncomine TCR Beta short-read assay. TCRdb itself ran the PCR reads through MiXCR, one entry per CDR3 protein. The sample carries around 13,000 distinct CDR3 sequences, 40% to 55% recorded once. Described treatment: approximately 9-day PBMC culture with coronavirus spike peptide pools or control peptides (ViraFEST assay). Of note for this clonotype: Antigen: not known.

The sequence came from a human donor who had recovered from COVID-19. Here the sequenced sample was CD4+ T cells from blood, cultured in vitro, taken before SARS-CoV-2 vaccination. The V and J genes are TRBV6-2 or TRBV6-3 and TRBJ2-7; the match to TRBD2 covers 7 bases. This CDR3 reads CASSYFAGDRSGEQYF. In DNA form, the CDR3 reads TGTGCCAGCAGTTACTTTGCGGGAGATAGATCGGGCGAGCAGTACTTC.